The 12 T cell receptor beta chains below come from one sample, sequenced in a study of vaccination and CD4 T cells after COVID-19. Antigens of these TCRs are unknown. Cultured CD4+ T cells had their DNA profiled by the Oncomine TCR Beta short-read assay. TCRdb fed the PCR reads into MiXCR, producing one record per CDR3 protein. Of about 9,700 distinct CDR3 sequences listed, roughly 51% are singletons. Noted treatment: approximately 9-day PBMC culture with coronavirus spike peptide pools or control peptides (ViraFEST assay). The sequenced material came from CD4+ T cells from blood, cultured in vitro. Every receptor here comes from a human donor who had recovered from COVID-19.

This chain links TRBV7-2 with TRBJ2-2; D is perhaps TRBD1 or TRBD2 (6 bases each). V lost 2 bases and J lost 6, with 13 bases in between. Germline assignment: CDR1 SGHTA and CDR2 FQGNSA. The length of the CDR3 is 15 residues. The CDR3 DNA sequence: TGTGCCAGCAGCTTAACGGGGGCCGGAGCCGGGGAGCTGTTTTTT. Encoded protein: CASSLTGAGAGELFF.

CDR3 region: CSVGNSHGYTF. The CDR3 region has the DNA TGCAGCGTTGGAAATTCACATGGCTACACCTTC. The chain employs TRBV29-1 and TRBJ1-2; D gene uncertain. The CDR3 is 11 amino acids. V dropped 4 bases and J dropped 6 bases, with 9 bases sitting between them. CDR1 SQVTM and CDR2 ANQGSEA come from the germline V gene.

J is TRBJ1-3 and V is TRBV6-1; D gene unclear. Germline-derived CDR1 and CDR2 are MNHNS and SASEGT. The CDR3 runs 14 residues. Trimming took 5 bases from V and 4 from J, leaving 12 bases between them. The CDR3 is CASSPTATGNTIYF. DNA of the CDR3: TGTGCCAGCAGTCCTACCGCCACAGGAAACACCATATATTTT.

In this sample, this clonotype turned up a few times. This sequence joins TRBV9 and TRBJ2-5; D may be TRBD1 (6 bases). The V end was cut by 6 bases, the J end by 4 bases, with 16 bases between. The CDR3 runs 14 residues. Germline CDR1 SGDLS, CDR2 YYNGEE. CDR3 sequence (DNA): TGTGCCAGCAACGTTCAGGGGTTCCTAGAGACCCAGTACTTC. Its protein product is CASNVQGFLETQYF.

The V and J genes are TRBV6-1 and TRBJ2-2; D is possibly TRBD1 (6 bases). Trimming removed 6 bases at V and 2 bases at J, with 16 bases between. The CDR3 consists of 16 residues. Per the germline V gene, CDR1 is MNHNS and CDR2 is SASEGT. The CDR3 nucleotides are TGTGCCAGCAGCATGTTCGGGACATCCAACACCGGGGAGCTGTTTTTT. The encoded protein is CASSMFGTSNTGELFF.

This clonotype occurred a few times. The rearrangement uses TRBV19 and TRBJ2-7, with 7 bases aligning to TRBD2. The germline V gene encodes CDR1 LNHDA and CDR2 SQIVND (reference sequence). CDR3 length equals 13 residues. V was pared by 1 base and J by 7 bases, with 4 bases of the junction left unmatched. The CDR3 loop reads CASSIAREGEQYF. CDR3 coding DNA: TGTGCCAGTAGTATAGCCAGGGAGGGTGAGCAGTACTTC.

A few counts support this clonotype. V and J are TRBV10-3 and TRBJ2-3, with 11 bases matching TRBD2. From germline, CDR1 is ENHRY and CDR2 SYGVKD. V gave up 5 bases and J gave up 2 bases; unmatched junction bases: 3. The CDR3 consists of 15 residues. CDR3 bases: TGTGCCATCAGTAAGGGACTAGCGGACACAGATACGCAGTATTTT. Translated, it gives CAISKGLADTDTQYF.

The V gene is TRBV4-3, the J gene TRBJ1-2; TRBD1 matches at 9 bases. The J segment lost 8 bases and the V segment lost 1 base, leaving 2 bases of the junction unmatched. CDR3 length: 13 residues. From germline, CDR1 is LGHNA and CDR2 YSLEER. The CDR3 is CASSQGDRGGYTF. Here the CDR3 DNA reads TGCGCCAGCAGCCAAGGAGACAGGGGGGGCTACACCTTC.

The sample holds a few counts of this clonotype. V gene TRBV20-1 combines with J gene TRBJ2-2, with D hard to call. Germline CDR1 reads DFQATT; CDR2 reads SNEGSKA (reference sequence). This CDR3 is built from 13 residues. With 1 base removed from V and 0 bases from J, the gap between germline ends came to 3 bases. CDR3 DNA sequence: TGCAGTGCTAGAGGATCGAACACCGGGGAGCTGTTTTTT. It is translated as CSARGSNTGELFF.

Concerning this clonotype itself: Its ends do not fully match the called genes, so a read error is possible. The chain is built from TRBV27 and TRBJ2-7, with D perhaps matching TRBD1 (5 bases). CDR1 is MNHEY, CDR2 SMNVEV, per germline (reference sequence). This CDR3 has 14 amino acids. CDR3 in DNA: TGTGCCGGCAGACCCCGGTCAGGGCAACTAGAGCAGTACTTC. Encoded protein: CAGRPRSGQLEQYF.

The chain employs TRBV6-1 and TRBJ1-2; D is unresolved. The V end was cut by 6 bases, the J end by 2 bases, with 7 bases between. The length of the CDR3 is 12 residues. Germline values: CDR1 MNHNS, CDR2 SASEGT. In DNA, the CDR3 is TGTGCCAGCAGGAATAACAACTATGGCTACACCTTC. It is translated as CASRNNNYGYTF.

The chain uses TRBV7-8 and TRBJ2-7; weak D call: TRBD1 (6 bases). Trimming pared 8 bases from V and 4 bases from J, leaving 15 bases between. The CDR3 loop spans 13 amino acids. The V gene's germline CDR1 is SGHVS and CDR2 FQNEAQ. In DNA form, the CDR3 reads TGTGCCAGCTCCCGGGACACCGATTACGAGCAGTACTTC. It encodes CASSRDTDYEQYF.